Detailed here is one T cell receptor (beta chain). This entry comes from a study of T cell responses to AZD1222 COVID-19 vaccine. TCRdb keeps only in-frame clones here, not all; method: immunoSEQ multiplex PCR. The sample has 110,000 or so clones; approximately 90% are singletons. Trimming cost V 6 bases and J 6 bases, with 11 bases left between them. The CDR3 has 12 amino acids. Specimen: peripheral blood, collected 28 days after the second AZD1222 dose. The receptor was derived from an adult who received the AZD1222 COVID-19 vaccine. V is TRBV12-3 or TRBV12-4 and J is TRBJ1-1; D unclear. The CDR3 coding sequence is TGTGCCAGCAGCTTCGTGGAGGCTGAAGCTTTCTTT. It translates to CASSFVEAEAFF.